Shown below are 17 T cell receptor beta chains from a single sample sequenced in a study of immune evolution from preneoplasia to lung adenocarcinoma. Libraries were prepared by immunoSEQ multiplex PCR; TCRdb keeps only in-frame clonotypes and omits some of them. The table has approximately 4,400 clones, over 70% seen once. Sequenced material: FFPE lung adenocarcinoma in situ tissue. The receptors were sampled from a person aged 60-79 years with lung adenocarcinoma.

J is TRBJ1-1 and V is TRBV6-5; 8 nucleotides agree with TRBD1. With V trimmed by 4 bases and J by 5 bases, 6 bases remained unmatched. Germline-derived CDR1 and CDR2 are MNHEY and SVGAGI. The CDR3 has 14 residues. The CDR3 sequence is CASSLQGATTEAFF. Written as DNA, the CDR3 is TGTGCCAGCAGTTTGCAGGGGGCTACTACTGAAGCTTTCTTT.

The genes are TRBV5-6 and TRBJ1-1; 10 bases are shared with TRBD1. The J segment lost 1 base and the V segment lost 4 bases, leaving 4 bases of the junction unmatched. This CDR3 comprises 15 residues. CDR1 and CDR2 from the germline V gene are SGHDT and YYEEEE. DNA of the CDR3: TGTGCCAGCAGCCGACAGGGGGCTCGGAACACTGAAGCTTTCTTT. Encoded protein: CASSRQGARNTEAFF.

CDR3 in amino acids: CASGQGDYGYTF. The CDR3 region has the DNA TGTGCCAGCGGACAGGGCGACTATGGCTACACCTTC. The rearrangement uses TRBV28 and TRBJ1-2; 8 nucleotides line up with TRBD1. The CDR3 totals 12 residues. The trim removed 8 bases at V and 3 bases at J, leaving 2 bases unmatched. In germline, CDR1 is MDHEN, CDR2 SYDVKM.

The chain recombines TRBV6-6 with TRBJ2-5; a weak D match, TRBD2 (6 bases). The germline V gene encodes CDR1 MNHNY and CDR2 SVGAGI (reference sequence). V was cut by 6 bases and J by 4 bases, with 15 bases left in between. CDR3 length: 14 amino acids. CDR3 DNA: TGTGCCAGCAGCCGCGGGGCCCTGGCAGAGACCCAGTACTTC. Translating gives CASSRGALAETQYF.

In DNA, the CDR3 is TGTGCCAGCAGCCAAGATAGGGGAGTAGCGGCGGAGGGCTACACCTTC. Protein sequence: CASSQDRGVAAEGYTF. The V call is TRBV4-2, the J call TRBJ1-2; TRBD1 is a possible D gene (5 bases). The length of the CDR3 is 16 residues. Germline V gives CDR1 LGHNA, CDR2 YNFKEQ. With 0 bases removed from V and 8 bases from J, the gap between germline ends came to 19 bases.

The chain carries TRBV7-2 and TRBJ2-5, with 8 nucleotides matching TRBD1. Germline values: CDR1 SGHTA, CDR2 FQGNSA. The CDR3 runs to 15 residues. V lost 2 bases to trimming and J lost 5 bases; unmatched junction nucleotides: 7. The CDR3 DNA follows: TGTGCCAGCAGCTTATCGCCAGGGGGCTGGGAGACCCAGTACTTC. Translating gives CASSLSPGGWETQYF.

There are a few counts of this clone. The CDR3 spells CAISDPLQGRGAEAFF. CDR3 sequence (DNA): TGTGCCATCAGTGACCCTCTACAGGGGCGGGGGGCTGAAGCTTTCTTT. The genes are TRBV10-3 and TRBJ1-1, with 7 bases aligning to TRBD1. Looked up from germline, CDR1 is ENHRY and CDR2 is SYGVKD. The CDR3 spans 16 residues. J gave up 6 bases and V 3 bases, and 13 bases lay outside the gene matches.

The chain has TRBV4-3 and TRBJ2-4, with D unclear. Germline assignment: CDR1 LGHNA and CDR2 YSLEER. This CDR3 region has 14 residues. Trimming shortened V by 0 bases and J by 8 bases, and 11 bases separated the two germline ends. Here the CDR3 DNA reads TGCGCCAGCAGCCAAGAACGCGGTCGGGACATTCAGTACTTC. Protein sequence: CASSQERGRDIQYF.

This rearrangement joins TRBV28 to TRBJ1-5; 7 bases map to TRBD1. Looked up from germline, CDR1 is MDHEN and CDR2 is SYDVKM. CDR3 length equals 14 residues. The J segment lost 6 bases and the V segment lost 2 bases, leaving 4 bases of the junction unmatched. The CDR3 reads CASSLGRGPQPQHF. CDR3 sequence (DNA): TGTGCCAGCAGTTTAGGTAGGGGGCCTCAGCCCCAGCATTTT.

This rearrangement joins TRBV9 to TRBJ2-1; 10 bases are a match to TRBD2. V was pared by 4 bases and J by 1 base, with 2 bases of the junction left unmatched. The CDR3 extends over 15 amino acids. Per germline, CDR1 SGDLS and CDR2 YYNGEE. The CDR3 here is CASSPSGGSYNEQFF. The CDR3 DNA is TGTGCCAGCAGCCCTAGCGGGGGTTCCTACAATGAGCAGTTCTTC.

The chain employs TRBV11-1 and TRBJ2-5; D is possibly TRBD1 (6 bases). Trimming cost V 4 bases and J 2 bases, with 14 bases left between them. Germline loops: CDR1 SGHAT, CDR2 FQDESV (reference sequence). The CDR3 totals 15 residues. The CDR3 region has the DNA TGTGCCAGCAGCTCCGTTACGGGACAACAAGAGACCCAGTACTTC. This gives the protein CASSSVTGQQETQYF.

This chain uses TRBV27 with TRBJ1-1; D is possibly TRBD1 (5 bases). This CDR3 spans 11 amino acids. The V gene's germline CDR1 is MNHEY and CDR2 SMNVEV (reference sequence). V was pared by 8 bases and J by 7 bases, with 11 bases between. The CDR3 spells CASYRMGEAFF. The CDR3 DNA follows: TGTGCCAGCTACAGGATGGGTGAAGCTTTCTTT.

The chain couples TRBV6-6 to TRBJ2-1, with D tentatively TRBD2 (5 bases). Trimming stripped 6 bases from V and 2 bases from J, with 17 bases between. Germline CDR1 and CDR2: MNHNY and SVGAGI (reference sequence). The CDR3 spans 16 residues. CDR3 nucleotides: TGTGCCAGCAGACCCCTGTGGGAGTCTACCTACAATGAGCAGTTCTTC. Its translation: CASRPLWESTYNEQFF.

The CDR3 DNA reads as TGTGCCAGTAGTCTCGCGTGGACAGGGCTAGGCGGCTACACCTTC. It yields the protein CASSLAWTGLGGYTF. This rearrangement joins TRBV19 to TRBJ1-2; TRBD1 matches 8 bases. CDR1 LNHDA and CDR2 SQIVND come from the germline V gene (reference sequence). The ends lost 5 bases at V and 8 bases at J; junction bases unmatched: 13. The CDR3 consists of 15 residues. The full variable domain, rest sourced from reference TRBV19 and TRBJ1-2, is DGGITQSPKYLFRKEGQNVTLSCEQNLNHDAMYWYRQDPGQGLRLIYYSQIVNDFQKGDIAEGYSVSREKKESFPLTVTSAQKNPTAFYLCASSLAWTGLGGYTFGSGTRLTVV.

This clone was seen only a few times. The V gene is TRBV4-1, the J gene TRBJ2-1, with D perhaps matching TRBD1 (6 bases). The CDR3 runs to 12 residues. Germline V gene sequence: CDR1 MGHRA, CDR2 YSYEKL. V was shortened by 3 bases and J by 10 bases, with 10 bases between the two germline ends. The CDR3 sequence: CASSHSGTEQFF. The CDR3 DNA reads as TGCGCCAGCAGCCACTCCGGGACAGAGCAGTTCTTC.

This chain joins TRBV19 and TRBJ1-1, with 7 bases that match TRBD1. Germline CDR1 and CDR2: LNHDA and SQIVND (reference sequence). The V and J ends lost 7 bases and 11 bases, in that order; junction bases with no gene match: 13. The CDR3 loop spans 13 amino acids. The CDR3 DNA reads TGTGCCAGTATCAAACAGGGGTCCGAGACGGCTTTCTTT. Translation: CASIKQGSETAFF. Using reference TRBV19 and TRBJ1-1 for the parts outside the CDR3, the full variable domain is DGGITQSPKYLFRKEGQNVTLSCEQNLNHDAMYWYRQDPGQGLRLIYYSQIVNDFQKGDIAEGYSVSREKKESFPLTVTSAQKNPTAFYLCASIKQGSETAFFGQGTRLTVV.

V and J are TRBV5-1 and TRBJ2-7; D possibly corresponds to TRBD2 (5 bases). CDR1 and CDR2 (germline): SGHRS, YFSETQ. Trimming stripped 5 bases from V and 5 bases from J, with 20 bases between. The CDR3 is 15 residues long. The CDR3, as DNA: TGCGCCAGCAGGGAGCTAGCTGCTCCAGTCCACGAGCAGTACTTC. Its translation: CASRELAAPVHEQYF. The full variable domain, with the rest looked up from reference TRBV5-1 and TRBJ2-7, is KAGVTQTPRYLIKTRGQQVTLSCSPISGHRSVSWYQQTPGQGLQFLFEYFSETQRNKGNFPGRFSGRQFSNSRSEMNVSTLELGDSALYLCASRELAAPVHEQYFGPGTRLTVT.